These 31 T cell receptor beta chains were sequenced from one sample in a study of blood T cell repertoires in COVID-19. Data came from immunoSEQ multiplex PCR; TCRdb stores just in-frame clones and leaves some out. This table holds over 200,000 clones, about 90% found once. Material: peripheral blood. All receptors come from a man in his thirties or forties with acute or convalescent COVID-19.

The chain recombines TRBV3-1 (or the pseudogene TRBV3-2) with TRBJ2-5; TRBD2 might be the D (6 bases). Trimming removed 8 bases from V and 5 bases from J, with 18 bases in between. The CDR3 is 14 residues long. Germline CDR1 is LGHDT and CDR2 is YNNKEL (reference sequence). The CDR3: CASSRHRGRETQYF. DNA of the CDR3: TGTGCCAGCTCCCGTCACCGGGGGAGGGAGACCCAGTACTTC.

This sequence joins TRBV7-9 and TRBJ2-5; the match to TRBD1 covers 7 bases. Losses at the gene ends were 5 bases for V and 5 bases for J; bases not matched to a gene: 11. The CDR3 is made up of 15 amino acids. Germline CDR1 is SEHNR and CDR2 is FQNEAQ (reference sequence). Here the CDR3 reads CASSIQTGIGETQYF. The CDR3 DNA follows: TGTGCCAGCAGCATTCAGACAGGGATCGGTGAGACCCAGTACTTC.

The chain uses TRBV30 and TRBJ2-1, with D maybe TRBD2 (5 bases). Germline loops: CDR1 GTSNPN, CDR2 SVGIG (reference sequence). V was cut by 3 bases and J by 3 bases, with 12 bases left in between. CDR3 length equals 14 residues. In nucleotides, the CDR3 is TGTGCCTGGAGGGGTGAGGGAAGCTACAATGAGCAGTTCTTC. Translation gives CAWRGEGSYNEQFF.

In its sample, this clone was seen once. The J gene is TRBJ2-3, the V gene TRBV30, with TRBD2 matching over 14 bases. The J segment lost 2 bases and the V segment lost 5 bases, leaving 9 bases of the junction unmatched. Germline CDR1 reads GTSNPN; CDR2 reads SVGIG (reference sequence). The CDR3 runs to 17 residues. CDR3 coding DNA: TGTGCCTGGCATAAAGGGACTAGCGGGGGAATCACAGATACGCAGTATTTT. This codes for CAWHKGTSGGITDTQYF.

This chain uses TRBV30 with TRBJ1-5, with 7 bases that match TRBD1. Germline loops: CDR1 GTSNPN, CDR2 SVGIG (reference sequence). The CDR3 covers 15 residues. The V and J ends lost 0 bases and 6 bases, in that order; junction bases with no gene match: 8. The CDR3 sequence is CAWSVRGRVTQPQHF. As DNA, the CDR3 is TGTGCCTGGAGTGTGAGGGGGCGAGTGACTCAGCCCCAGCATTTT.

This rearrangement joins TRBV27 to TRBJ1-2; 7 bases are shared with TRBD1. Germline V gene sequence: CDR1 MNHEY, CDR2 SMNVEV (reference sequence). The CDR3 loop spans 13 amino acids. After removal of 2 bases from V and 7 bases from J, the junction contained 4 bases not matched to a gene. CDR3 sequence: CASSLDRVRGYTF. As DNA, the CDR3 is TGTGCCAGCAGTTTAGACAGGGTCCGTGGCTACACCTTC.

This chain uses TRBV19 with TRBJ2-7, with 8 bases lining up with TRBD1. Germline loops: CDR1 LNHDA, CDR2 SQIVND (reference sequence). Trimming removed 9 bases from V and 4 bases from J; junction bases left unmatched: 5. The CDR3 contains 12 residues. The CDR3 region is CASGTGIYEQYF. For the CDR3, the DNA is TGTGCCAGCGGGACAGGAATATACGAGCAGTACTTC. The complete variable domain, with remaining parts taken from reference TRBV19 and TRBJ2-7, reads DGGITQSPKYLFRKEGQNVTLSCEQNLNHDAMYWYRQDPGQGLRLIYYSQIVNDFQKGDIAEGYSVSREKKESFPLTVTSAQKNPTAFYLCASGTGIYEQYFGPGTRLTVT.

The V and J genes are TRBV6-2 or TRBV6-3 and TRBJ1-1, with no clear D. Germline V gene lookup returns CDR1 MNHEY and CDR2 SVGEGT. This CDR3 spans 15 amino acids. V lost 2 bases and J lost 5, with 15 bases in between. In nucleotides, the CDR3 is TGTGCCAGCAGTTACCTACCGGCGGTAAAGACTGAAGCTTTCTTT. Its translation: CASSYLPAVKTEAFF.

The chain uses TRBV18 and TRBJ1-1, with D uncertain. CDR1 is KGHSH, CDR2 LQKENI, per germline. V dropped 3 bases and J dropped 4 bases, with 15 bases sitting between them. The CDR3 has 15 amino acids. CDR3 in DNA: TGTGCCAGCTCACCTAGGGCGGGGTCGGGCACTGAAGCTTTCTTT. This gives the protein CASSPRAGSGTEAFF.

In DNA, the CDR3 is TGTGCCAGCAGTGAAGTTCAGGGCAGGGGTAATGAAAAACTGTTTTTT. Its protein product is CASSEVQGRGNEKLFF. V gene TRBV6-1 combines with J gene TRBJ1-4, with D perhaps matching TRBD1 (6 bases). Germline lookup yields CDR1 MNHNS and CDR2 SASEGT. The CDR3 runs to 16 residues. The V and J ends lost 1 base and 4 bases respectively, with 13 bases between them.

This rearrangement joins TRBV2 to TRBJ2-5; D possibly corresponds to TRBD2 (5 bases). Trimming removed 5 bases at V and 1 base at J, with 11 bases between. This CDR3 region has 14 residues. Germline V gene data show CDR1 as SNHLY and CDR2 as FYNNEI. CDR3 sequence reads: CASSTKRSQETQYF. The CDR3 DNA is TGTGCCAGCAGTACGAAGCGGAGCCAAGAGACCCAGTACTTC.

A note on this clone: An end of the junction does not agree with germline; a read error may underlie this. The rearrangement links TRBV28 to TRBJ2-7; TRBD1 matches 9 bases. CDR1 and CDR2 (germline): MDHEN, SYDVKM. CDR3 size: 11 residues. In nucleotides, the CDR3 is TGTGCCAGCAGTTTGCGGGGACAGGGTGACTTC. This encodes CASSLRGQGDF.

The chain carries TRBV28 and TRBJ1-2; D not resolved. Germline loops: CDR1 MDHEN, CDR2 SYDVKM. The CDR3 is 14 amino acids. V gave up 6 bases and J gave up 8 bases, with 19 bases separating them. CDR3 amino acids: CASSPQWEPGGYTF. The CDR3 DNA reads as TGTGCCAGCAGCCCCCAATGGGAGCCAGGAGGCTACACCTTC.

This rearrangement joins TRBV5-1 to TRBJ2-2; D may be TRBD1 (7 bases). The germline CDR1 and CDR2 sequences are SGHRS and YFSETQ. This CDR3 is built from 15 residues. V was shortened by 3 bases and J by 2 bases, with 11 bases between the two germline ends. CDR3 sequence: CASSWRDRNTGELFF. CDR3 coding DNA: TGCGCCAGCAGCTGGCGGGACAGAAACACCGGGGAGCTGTTTTTT.

In DNA form, the CDR3 reads TGTGCCAGCAGCGTAAGGCCCCCCTCCCCAGGGGTACGGACTGAAGCTTTCTTT. Protein: CASSVRPPSPGVRTEAFF. J is TRBJ1-1 and V is TRBV9; maybe TRBD1 (6 bases). This CDR3 has 18 amino acids. CDR1 is SGDLS, CDR2 YYNGEE, per germline. V shed 1 base and J shed 5 bases, with 24 bases lying between them.

The chain links TRBV28 to TRBJ1-2; D is unresolved. The CDR3 contains 12 residues. The V gene lost 3 bases and the J gene lost 8 bases, with 10 bases spanning the gap. Germline lookup yields CDR1 MDHEN and CDR2 SYDVKM. The CDR3 DNA sequence: TGTGCCAGCAGTTTGGAGCTAGGAGGCTACACCTTC. This gives the protein CASSLELGGYTF.

This chain connects TRBV5-1 to TRBJ2-2, with 8 positions matching TRBD2. Germline-derived CDR1 and CDR2 are SGHRS and YFSETQ. V was clipped by 4 bases and J by 0 bases; unmatched bases: 2. This CDR3 has 15 residues. DNA of the CDR3: TGCGCCAGCAGCGTGACTAGCGCGAACACCGGGGAGCTGTTTTTT. It specifies CASSVTSANTGELFF.

The J gene is TRBJ2-1, the V gene TRBV9; unclear D gene. The CDR3 sequence is 14 residues long. V shed 4 bases and J shed 6 bases, with 14 bases lying between them. Germline V gene sequence: CDR1 SGDLS, CDR2 YYNGEE. As DNA, the CDR3 is TGTGCCAGCAGCCCCGTCGGAGAAAGCAATGAGCAGTTCTTC. It is translated as CASSPVGESNEQFF.

This clone showed up just once. The chain couples TRBV11-2 to TRBJ2-5, with D possibly being TRBD1 (6 bases). CDR1 is SGHAT, CDR2 FQNNGV, per germline. The CDR3 extends over 15 amino acids. Deletions cut 3 bases from V and 4 bases from J, with 15 bases between. The CDR3 nucleotides read TGTGCCAGCAGCTTGAGGCAGGGGTTTAGAGAGACCCAGTACTTC. As protein: CASSLRQGFRETQYF.

The chain couples TRBV27 to TRBJ2-7, with 10 positions matching TRBD1. CDR3 length equals 14 residues. V lost 6 bases, J lost 3 bases, and 5 bases stayed unmatched. Germline CDR1 reads MNHEY; CDR2 reads SMNVEV (reference sequence). The CDR3 reads CASSRTGGNYEQYF. The DNA for the CDR3 is TGTGCCAGCAGCAGGACAGGGGGGAACTACGAGCAGTACTTC.

A single count supports this clone. This chain joins TRBV18 and TRBJ1-5; D not resolved. From germline, CDR1 is KGHSH and CDR2 LQKENI. V lost 1 base, J lost 4 bases, and 5 bases lay in between. This CDR3 has 13 residues. The CDR3 sequence: CASSPRENQPQHF. The CDR3, as DNA: TGTGCCAGCTCACCACGGGAGAATCAGCCCCAGCATTTT. Drawing the rest from reference TRBV18 and TRBJ1-5, the complete variable domain is NAGVMQNPRHLVRRRGQEARLRCSPMKGHSHVYWYRQLPEEGLKFMVYLQKENIIDESGMPKERFSAEFPKEGPSILRIQQVVRGDSAAYFCASSPRENQPQHFGDGTRLSIL.

This rearrangement joins TRBV28 to TRBJ1-5; tentative D call: TRBD1 (5 bases). Trimming took off 7 bases at V and 7 bases at J, with 17 bases between the two ends. The length of the CDR3 is 14 residues. Germline V lookup: CDR1 MDHEN, CDR2 SYDVKM. The CDR3 nucleotides are TGTGCCAGCACCGACCCGGGGGTCGAACAGCCCCAGCATTTT. This codes for CASTDPGVEQPQHF.

This chain uses TRBV6-1 with TRBJ1-5; D perhaps matches TRBD1 (6 bases). Per the germline V gene, CDR1 is MNHNS and CDR2 is SASEGT. CDR3 length: 15 amino acids. Trimming stripped 0 bases from V and 6 bases from J, with 12 bases between. CDR3 sequence reads: CASSEAIQGFQPQHF. CDR3 bases: TGTGCCAGCAGTGAAGCTATACAGGGTTTTCAGCCCCAGCATTTT.

Of note for this clone: A junction boundary mismatches the germline segment, possibly from a read error. The chain employs TRBV5-1 and TRBJ2-5, with a weak D call TRBD1 (6 bases). Germline lookup yields CDR1 SGHRS and CDR2 YFSETQ. This CDR3 is built from 16 residues. The CDR3: CASSLSQGSVEETQYF. Here the CDR3 DNA reads TGCGCTAGCAGCTTGAGCCAGGGGTCGGTCGAAGAGACCCAGTACTTC.

The chain combines TRBV27 with TRBJ1-1; possibly TRBD1 for D (6 bases). Germline CDR1 MNHEY, CDR2 SMNVEV (reference sequence). Trimming left V 5 bases short and J 4 bases short, with 11 bases between. CDR3 length equals 13 residues. CDR3 amino acids: CASSTYRVTEAFF. CDR3 nucleotides: TGTGCCAGCAGTACATACAGGGTCACTGAAGCTTTCTTT.

The chain links TRBV28 to TRBJ2-7; D perhaps matches TRBD1 (6 bases). The ends were cut back, 2 bases at V and 7 bases at J, with 15 bases in the middle. The CDR3 is made up of 14 amino acids. Looked up from germline, CDR1 is MDHEN and CDR2 is SYDVKM. The CDR3 protein is CASSLPGVAREQYF. CDR3 nucleotides: TGTGCCAGCAGTTTACCAGGGGTTGCCCGGGAGCAGTACTTC.

The CDR3 DNA sequence: TGTGCCTGGAGTGTACTAGCGCATAGCTCCTACAATGAGCAGTTCTTC. Translation gives CAWSVLAHSSYNEQFF. The chain combines TRBV30 with TRBJ2-1; 7 bases fit TRBD2. The CDR3 has 16 residues. Per germline, CDR1 GTSNPN and CDR2 SVGIG (reference sequence). After removal of 0 bases from V and 0 bases from J, the junction contained 5 bases not matched to a gene.

This chain uses TRBV5-6 with TRBJ2-3; 7 bases line up with TRBD1. Germline CDR1 and CDR2: SGHDT and YYEEEE. The CDR3 is made up of 17 amino acids. J was trimmed by 2 bases and V by 3 bases; bases with no gene match: 12. CDR3 in amino acids: CASSSIARDSYTDTQYF. CDR3 in DNA: TGTGCCAGCAGCTCAATTGCCCGGGACAGTTACACAGATACGCAGTATTTT.

The chain employs TRBV5-1 and TRBJ2-3; 10 bases are shared with TRBD2. Germline V gene sequence: CDR1 SGHRS, CDR2 YFSETQ. V lost 0 bases to trimming and J lost 3 bases; unmatched junction nucleotides: 4. The CDR3 is 16 amino acids. DNA of the CDR3: TGCGCCAGCAGCTTGGCTCTAGCGGGGGTGACAGATACGCAGTATTTT. Its protein is CASSLALAGVTDTQYF. Variable domain in full (rest from reference TRBV5-1 and TRBJ2-3): KAGVTQTPRYLIKTRGQQVTLSCSPISGHRSVSWYQQTPGQGLQFLFEYFSETQRNKGNFPGRFSGRQFSNSRSEMNVSTLELGDSALYLCASSLALAGVTDTQYFGPGTRLTVL.

The rearrangement joins TRBV7-2 to TRBJ2-2; D is ambiguous. Germline V gene data show CDR1 as SGHTA and CDR2 as FQGNSA. V was pared by 2 bases and J by 5 bases, with 12 bases between. CDR3 length: 15 amino acids. The CDR3 sequence is CASSLRRPGTGELFF. CDR3 sequence (DNA): TGTGCCAGCAGCTTAAGGCGTCCGGGTACCGGGGAGCTGTTTTTT.

The V call is TRBV4-2, the J call TRBJ2-3; the match to TRBD1 covers 7 bases. The CDR3 runs 16 residues. V trimming: 4 bases; J trimming: 2 bases; junction bases outside the gene matches: 9. Germline loops: CDR1 LGHNA, CDR2 YNFKEQ. The CDR3 sequence is CASSLLRDSHTDTQYF. DNA of the CDR3: TGTGCCAGCAGCCTCTTAAGGGACAGTCACACAGATACGCAGTATTTT.